These 8 T cell receptor beta chains share one sample of origin, sequenced in a study of blood T cell repertoires in COVID-19. The repertoire was sequenced with immunoSEQ multiplex PCR; TCRdb's copy has only in-frame clones and lacks some. The sample lists tens of thousands of clones; about 70% were seen once. The specimen sequenced was peripheral blood. The receptors come from a woman older than 75 with active or convalescent COVID-19.

The V gene is TRBV2, the J gene TRBJ1-5, with a tentative D call TRBD1 (5 bases). Germline V gene sequence: CDR1 SNHLY, CDR2 FYNNEI. Trimming removed 0 bases at V and 6 bases at J, with 12 bases between. The CDR3 runs to 15 residues. The CDR3 sequence is CASSEARQTSQPQHF. The CDR3 nucleotides are TGTGCCAGCAGTGAAGCGCGACAGACCAGTCAGCCCCAGCATTTT.

This rearrangement joins TRBV6-2 or TRBV6-3 to TRBJ1-1; tentatively, D is TRBD1 (6 bases). The length of the CDR3 is 14 residues. In germline, CDR1 is MNHEY, CDR2 SVGEGT. V lost 5 bases and J lost 3, with 13 bases in between. The CDR3 protein is CASSLAGEDTEAFF. DNA for the CDR3: TGTGCCAGCAGTCTTGCAGGGGAAGACACTGAAGCTTTCTTT.

The chain has TRBV30 and TRBJ2-5; 7 bases fit TRBD2. Germline-derived CDR1 and CDR2 are GTSNPN and SVGIG (reference sequence). The trim removed 1 base at V and 1 base at J, leaving 0 bases unmatched. CDR3 size: 13 residues. CDR3 in amino acids: CAWSGGGQETQYF. CDR3 coding DNA: TGTGCCTGGAGTGGCGGGGGCCAAGAGACCCAGTACTTC.

The chain is built from TRBV6-2 or TRBV6-3 and TRBJ2-1; 8 positions agree with TRBD2. Trimming took 5 bases from V and 4 from J; bases not matched to a gene: 4. CDR1 MNHEY and CDR2 SVGEGT come from the germline V gene. This CDR3 has 14 amino acids. Here the CDR3 DNA reads TGTGCCAGCAGTAGAGCGGGGGTGTACAATGAGCAGTTCTTC. This encodes CASSRAGVYNEQFF.

This sequence joins TRBV5-1 and TRBJ2-5; D may be TRBD1 (6 bases). V lost 1 base and J 5 bases, leaving 9 bases between the germline ends. This CDR3 comprises 13 residues. Germline-derived CDR1 and CDR2 are SGHRS and YFSETQ. CDR3 bases: TGCGCCAGCAGCTTGTCAGGGGTGGAGACCCAGTACTTC. This translates into CASSLSGVETQYF.

This clone was seen a single time. The chain recombines TRBV30 with TRBJ2-5; D is undetermined. The length of the CDR3 is 13 residues. Germline V gives CDR1 GTSNPN, CDR2 SVGIG (reference sequence). With 1 base removed from V and 5 bases from J, the gap between germline ends came to 11 bases. The CDR3 protein is CAWSASRGETQYF. The CDR3 DNA is TGTGCCTGGAGTGCCTCTAGAGGCGAGACCCAGTACTTC.

This chain uses TRBV12-2 with TRBJ1-5. TRBV12-2 is a listed pseudogene. The CDR3 totals 11 residues. DNA of the CDR3: TGTGCAAGTCGCCCCCTCGGGCCCCAGCATTTT. Protein product: CASRPLGPQHF.

V and J are TRBV6-5 and TRBJ1-1; D call uncertain. Per the germline V gene, CDR1 is MNHEY and CDR2 is SVGAGI. V was pared by 6 bases and J by 8 bases, with 13 bases between. The CDR3 loop spans 12 amino acids. This CDR3 reads CASRLGGREAFF. As DNA, the CDR3 is TGTGCCAGCAGACTCGGAGGCAGAGAAGCTTTCTTT.